This T cell receptor beta chain was captured by sequencing in a study of CD4 and CD8 cells across lung adenocarcinoma regions. This clonotype has only one observation. Sequence at one end of the junction differs from germline and may be a read error. Germline V CDR1 and CDR2: MNHGY, SAAAGT. The CDR3 sequence is 16 residues long. TCRdb re-derived calls from the PCR reads in MiXCR, one entry per CDR3 protein. This table holds roughly 17,000 distinct CDR3 sequences, approximately 50% found once. This chain joins TRBV6-8 and TRBJ2-4; the D gene could be TRBD1 or TRBD2 (5 bases each). Material for sequencing was CD8+ T cells from the center of a lung tumor. The receptor's source is a female donor with lung adenocarcinoma. The CD4 and CD8 labels of this study may be unreliable. CDR3 nucleotide sequence: TGTGCCAGCAGTGCTACGGGGCTGCGAGCCACAAACATTCAGTACTTC. Encoded protein: CASSATGLRATNIQYF.